Shown below are 4 T cell receptor beta chains from a single sample sequenced in a study of T-cell memory formation after mild COVID-19. TCRdb redid the calling of the 5' RACE reads with MiXCR, one entry per CDR3 protein. The sample has around 310,000 distinct CDR3 sequences, over 11% seen once; the top ten hold around 20%. Sequenced: PBMCs or a T cell subset sorted from them (not recorded which). The receptors were gathered from a young man who had mild COVID-19 (a few samples of this study predate the infection). Cell type and time point are not known.

This clonotype was observed at least ten times. This sequence joins TRBV7-9 and TRBJ2-5, with D possibly being TRBD1 (5 bases). V was trimmed by 5 bases and J by 1 base, leaving 14 bases between them. The CDR3 sequence is 15 residues long. CDR1 and CDR2 (germline): SEHNR, FQNEAQ (reference sequence). The CDR3, as DNA: TGTGCCAGCAGCCAGGGCACAGCCCTCCAAGAGACCCAGTACTTC. Residues: CASSQGTALQETQYF.

This sequence joins TRBV9 and TRBJ2-1; a weak D match, TRBD1 (6 bases). Germline loops: CDR1 SGDLS, CDR2 YYNGEE. The length of the CDR3 is 14 residues. V lost 3 bases, J lost 9 bases, and 16 bases lay in between. The chain's CDR3 is CASSAQQGSGEQFF. DNA of the CDR3: TGTGCCAGCAGCGCCCAACAGGGCTCGGGTGAGCAGTTCTTC.

This clonotype has just a few counts. The chain couples TRBV4-1 to TRBJ2-3, with TRBD2 matching over 10 bases. The CDR3 is made up of 17 amino acids. The J segment lost 7 bases and the V segment lost 0 bases, leaving 10 bases of the junction unmatched. Germline V gene lookup returns CDR1 MGHRA and CDR2 YSYEKL. The CDR3 is CASSQEKELAGGNTQYF. The CDR3 DNA reads TGCGCCAGCAGCCAAGAGAAAGAGTTAGCGGGGGGAAATACGCAGTATTTT.

DNA for the CDR3: TGTGCCATCAGTGATAACGAGGGGGCGAGCACTGAAGCTTTCTTT. It translates to CAISDNEGASTEAFF. The chain has TRBV10-3 and TRBJ1-1; the match to TRBD1 covers 7 bases. The length of the CDR3 is 15 residues. Germline V gene sequence: CDR1 ENHRY, CDR2 SYGVKD. V was pared by 3 bases and J by 4 bases, with 8 bases of the junction left unmatched.